This TCR beta chain was identified in a study of blood T cell repertoires in COVID-19. At the level of the study: Samples came from the United States, Italy and Spain, spanning acute and convalescent COVID-19. In each case, the material was cDNA or gDNA derived from T cells, B-cell-depleted T cells, or PBMCs.

Recruitment covered roughly 24 US areas and drew participants whose ages spanned roughly 18 to 90 years. Assignment of participants to cohorts was predicated upon participant-reported clinical history. The method was immunoSEQ multiplex PCR; TCRdb's version includes in-frame clones alone and lacks a portion of them. The data show 200,000 to 250,000 clones, roughly 80% seen once. Germline V gene sequence: CDR1 SGHRS, CDR2 YFSETQ. With 3 bases clipped from V and 3 bases from J, the junction kept 3 bases outside the gene matches. This CDR3 is built from 16 residues. The gene calls are TRBV5-1 and TRBJ2-3, with 14 positions matching TRBD2. The origin of this receptor is a man in his sixties who had recovered from COVID-19. The sample comprised PBMCs or T cells enriched from blood (not recorded which). The CDR3 DNA sequence: TGCGCCAGCAGCTCCGGACTAGCGGGGGGTACAGATACGCAGTATTTT. Its translation is CASSSGLAGGTDTQYF. Drawing the rest from reference TRBV5-1 and TRBJ2-3, the complete variable domain is KAGVTQTPRYLIKTRGQQVTLSCSPISGHRSVSWYQQTPGQGLQFLFEYFSETQRNKGNFPGRFSGRQFSNSRSEMNVSTLELGDSALYLCASSSGLAGGTDTQYFGPGTRLTVL.